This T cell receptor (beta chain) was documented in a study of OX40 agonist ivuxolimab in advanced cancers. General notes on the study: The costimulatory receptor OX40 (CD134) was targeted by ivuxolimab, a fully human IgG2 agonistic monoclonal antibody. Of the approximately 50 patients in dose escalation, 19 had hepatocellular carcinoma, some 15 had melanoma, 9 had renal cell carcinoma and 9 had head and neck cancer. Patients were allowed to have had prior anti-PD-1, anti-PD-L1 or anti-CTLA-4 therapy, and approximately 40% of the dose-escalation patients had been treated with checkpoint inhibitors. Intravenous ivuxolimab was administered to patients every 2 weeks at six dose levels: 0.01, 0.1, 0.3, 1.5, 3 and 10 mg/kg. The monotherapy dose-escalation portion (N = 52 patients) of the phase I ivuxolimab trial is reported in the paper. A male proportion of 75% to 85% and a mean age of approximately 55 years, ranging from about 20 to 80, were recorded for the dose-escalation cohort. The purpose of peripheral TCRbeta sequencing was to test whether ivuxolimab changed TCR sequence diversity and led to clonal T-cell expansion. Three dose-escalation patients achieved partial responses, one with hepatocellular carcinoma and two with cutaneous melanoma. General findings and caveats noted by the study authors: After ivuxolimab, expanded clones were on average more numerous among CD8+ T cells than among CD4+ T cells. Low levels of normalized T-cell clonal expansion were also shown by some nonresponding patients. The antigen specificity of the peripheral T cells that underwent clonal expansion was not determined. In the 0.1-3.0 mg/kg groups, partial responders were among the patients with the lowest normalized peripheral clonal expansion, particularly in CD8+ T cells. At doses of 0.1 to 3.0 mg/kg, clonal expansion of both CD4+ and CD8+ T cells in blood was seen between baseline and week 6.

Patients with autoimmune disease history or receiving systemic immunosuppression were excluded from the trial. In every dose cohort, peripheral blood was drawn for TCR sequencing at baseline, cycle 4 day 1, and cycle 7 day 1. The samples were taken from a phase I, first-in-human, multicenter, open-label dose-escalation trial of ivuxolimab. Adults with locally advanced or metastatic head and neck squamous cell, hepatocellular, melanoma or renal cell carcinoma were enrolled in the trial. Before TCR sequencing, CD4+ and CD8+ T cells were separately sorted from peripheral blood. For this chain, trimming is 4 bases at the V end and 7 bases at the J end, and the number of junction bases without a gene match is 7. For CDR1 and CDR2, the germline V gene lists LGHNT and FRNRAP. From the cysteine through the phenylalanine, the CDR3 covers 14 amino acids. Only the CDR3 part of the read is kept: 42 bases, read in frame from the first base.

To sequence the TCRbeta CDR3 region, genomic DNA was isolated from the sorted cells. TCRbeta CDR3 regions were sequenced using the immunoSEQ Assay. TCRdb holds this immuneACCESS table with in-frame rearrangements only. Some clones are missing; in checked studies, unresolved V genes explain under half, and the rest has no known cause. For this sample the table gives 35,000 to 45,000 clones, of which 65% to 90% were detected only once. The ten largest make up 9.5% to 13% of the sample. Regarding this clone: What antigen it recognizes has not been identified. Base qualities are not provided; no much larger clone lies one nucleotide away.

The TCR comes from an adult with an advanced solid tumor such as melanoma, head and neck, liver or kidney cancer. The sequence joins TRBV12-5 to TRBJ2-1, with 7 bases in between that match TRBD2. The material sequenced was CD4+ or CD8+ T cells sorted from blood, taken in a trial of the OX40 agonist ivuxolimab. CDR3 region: CASGSGGAGNEQFF. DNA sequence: TGTGCTAGTGGTTCGGGAGGAGCGGGGAATGAGCAGTTCTTC.